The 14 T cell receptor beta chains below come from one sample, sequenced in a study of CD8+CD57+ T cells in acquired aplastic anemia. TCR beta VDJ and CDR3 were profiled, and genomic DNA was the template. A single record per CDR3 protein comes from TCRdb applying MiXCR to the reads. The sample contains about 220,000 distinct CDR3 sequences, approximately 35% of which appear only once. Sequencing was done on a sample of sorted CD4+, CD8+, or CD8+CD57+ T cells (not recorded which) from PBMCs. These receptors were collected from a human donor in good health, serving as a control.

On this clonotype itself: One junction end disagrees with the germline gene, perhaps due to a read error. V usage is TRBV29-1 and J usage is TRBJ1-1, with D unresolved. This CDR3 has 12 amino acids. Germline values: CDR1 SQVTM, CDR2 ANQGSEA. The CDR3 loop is CAGGKLNTEAFF. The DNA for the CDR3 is TGTGCCGGTGGGAAACTGAACACTGAAGCTTTCTTT.

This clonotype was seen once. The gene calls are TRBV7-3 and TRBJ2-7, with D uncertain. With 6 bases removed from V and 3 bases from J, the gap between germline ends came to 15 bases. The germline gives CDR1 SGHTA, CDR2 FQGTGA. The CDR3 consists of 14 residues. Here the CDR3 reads CASSFWPRNYEQYF. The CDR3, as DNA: TGTGCCAGCAGTTTCTGGCCCAGAAACTACGAGCAGTACTTC.

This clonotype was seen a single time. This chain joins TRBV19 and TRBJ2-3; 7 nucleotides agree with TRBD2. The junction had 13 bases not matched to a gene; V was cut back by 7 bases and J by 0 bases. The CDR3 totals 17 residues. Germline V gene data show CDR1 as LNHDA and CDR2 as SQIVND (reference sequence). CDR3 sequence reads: CASNGGSAFWSTDTQYF. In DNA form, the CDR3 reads TGTGCCAGTAACGGGGGGTCTGCATTTTGGAGCACAGATACGCAGTATTTT. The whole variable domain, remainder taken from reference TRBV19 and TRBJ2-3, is DGGITQSPKYLFRKEGQNVTLSCEQNLNHDAMYWYRQDPGQGLRLIYYSQIVNDFQKGDIAEGYSVSREKKESFPLTVTSAQKNPTAFYLCASNGGSAFWSTDTQYFGPGTRLTVL.

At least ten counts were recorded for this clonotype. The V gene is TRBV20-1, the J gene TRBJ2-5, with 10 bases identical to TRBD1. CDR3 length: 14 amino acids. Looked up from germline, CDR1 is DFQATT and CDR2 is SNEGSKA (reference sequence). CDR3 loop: CRPWGQGLQETQYF. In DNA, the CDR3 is TGCAGACCCTGGGGACAGGGGCTCCAAGAGACCCAGTACTTC.

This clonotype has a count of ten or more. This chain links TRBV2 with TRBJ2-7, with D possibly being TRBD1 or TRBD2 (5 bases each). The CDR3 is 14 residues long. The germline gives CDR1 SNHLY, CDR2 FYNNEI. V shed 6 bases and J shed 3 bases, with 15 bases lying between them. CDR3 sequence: CASRRDGPLYEQYF. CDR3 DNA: TGTGCCAGCAGACGGGACGGCCCCCTCTACGAGCAGTACTTC.

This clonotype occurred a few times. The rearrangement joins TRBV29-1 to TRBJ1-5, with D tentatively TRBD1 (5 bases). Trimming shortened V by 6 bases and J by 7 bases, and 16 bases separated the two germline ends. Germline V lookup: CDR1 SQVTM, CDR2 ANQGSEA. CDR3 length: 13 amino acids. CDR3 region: CSVRQGLGQPQHF. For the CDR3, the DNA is TGCAGCGTGCGCCAGGGTCTCGGGCAGCCCCAGCATTTT.

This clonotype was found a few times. CDR3 residues: CSADVPGKAFF. CDR3 DNA: TGCAGCGCTGACGTGCCAGGGAAAGCTTTCTTT. This chain connects TRBV29-1 to TRBJ1-1, with a possible D match to TRBD1 (5 bases). The CDR3 loop spans 11 amino acids. V lost 7 bases and J 9 bases, leaving 15 bases between the germline ends. Per the germline V gene, CDR1 is SQVTM and CDR2 is ANQGSEA. Combining the CDR3 with reference TRBV29-1 and TRBJ1-1 gives the whole variable domain SAVISQKPSRDICQRGTSLTIQCQVDSQVTMMFWYRQQPGQSLTLIATANQGSEATYESGFVIDKFPISRPNLTFSTLTVSNMSPEDSSIYLCSADVPGKAFFGQGTRLTVV.

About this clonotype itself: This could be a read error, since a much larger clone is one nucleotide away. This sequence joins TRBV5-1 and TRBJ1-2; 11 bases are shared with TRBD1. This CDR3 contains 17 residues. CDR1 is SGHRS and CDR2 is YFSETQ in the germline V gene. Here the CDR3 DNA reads TGCGCCTGCAGCACGGACAGGGGGCACGGGGATAACTATGGCTACACCTTC. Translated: CACSTDRGHGDNYGYTF.

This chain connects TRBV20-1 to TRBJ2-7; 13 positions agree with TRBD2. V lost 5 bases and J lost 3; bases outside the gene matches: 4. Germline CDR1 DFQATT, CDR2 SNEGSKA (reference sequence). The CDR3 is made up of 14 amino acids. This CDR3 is CSAQGLAGDYEQYF. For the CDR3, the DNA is TGCAGTGCTCAAGGACTAGCGGGAGACTACGAGCAGTACTTC.

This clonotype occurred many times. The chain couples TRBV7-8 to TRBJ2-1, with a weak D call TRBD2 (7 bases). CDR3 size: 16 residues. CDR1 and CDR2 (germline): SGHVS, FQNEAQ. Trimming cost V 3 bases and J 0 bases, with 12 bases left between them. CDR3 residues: CASSLGGQSSYNEQFF. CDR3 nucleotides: TGTGCCAGCAGCTTGGGGGGGCAGAGCTCCTACAATGAGCAGTTCTTC.

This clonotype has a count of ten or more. The CDR3 reads CASSPNLVGYTF. CDR3 nucleotide sequence: TGTGCCAGCAGTCCGAATCTAGTGGGCTACACCTTC. The chain recombines TRBV2 with TRBJ1-2, with D unresolved. V was trimmed by 5 bases and J by 8 bases, leaving 12 bases between them. Per the germline V gene, CDR1 is SNHLY and CDR2 is FYNNEI. The CDR3 covers 12 residues.

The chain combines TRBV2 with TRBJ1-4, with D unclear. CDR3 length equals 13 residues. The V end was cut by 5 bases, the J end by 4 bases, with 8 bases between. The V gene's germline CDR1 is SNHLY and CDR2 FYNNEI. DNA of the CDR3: TGTGCCAGCAGTTGGAGCTTTAATGAAAAACTGTTTTTT. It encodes CASSWSFNEKLFF.

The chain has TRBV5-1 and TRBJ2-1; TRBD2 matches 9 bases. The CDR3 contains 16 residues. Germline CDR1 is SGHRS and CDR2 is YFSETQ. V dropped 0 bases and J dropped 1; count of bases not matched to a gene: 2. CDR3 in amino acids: CASSLDLAGSYNEQFF. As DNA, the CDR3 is TGCGCCAGCAGCTTGGATCTAGCGGGATCCTACAATGAGCAGTTCTTC.

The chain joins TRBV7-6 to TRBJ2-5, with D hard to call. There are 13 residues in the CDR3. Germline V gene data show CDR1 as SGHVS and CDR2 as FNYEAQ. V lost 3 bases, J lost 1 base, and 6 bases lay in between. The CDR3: CASSFGAQETQYF. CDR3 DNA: TGTGCCAGCAGCTTCGGCGCCCAAGAGACCCAGTACTTC.